Presented here are 6 T cell receptor beta chains from one specimen sequenced in a study of blood T cell repertoires in COVID-19. Using immunoSEQ multiplex PCR, the repertoire was profiled, and TCRdb retains in-frame clones only, with some absent. The sample yields around 320,000 clones, 89% seen once. Material for sequencing was PBMCs or T cells enriched from blood (not recorded which). These receptors came from a woman aged 50 to 60 who had been exposed to COVID-19.

This clone was observed a handful of times. V and J are TRBV18 and TRBJ1-5, with TRBD1 as a possible D gene (5 bases). This CDR3 is built from 15 residues. From germline, CDR1 is KGHSH and CDR2 LQKENI. V was trimmed by 1 base and J by 6 bases, leaving 13 bases between them. For the CDR3, the DNA is TGTGCCAGCTCACCACTTACAGGCCAGGGTCAGCCCCAGCATTTT. Translated, it gives CASSPLTGQGQPQHF.

The chain combines TRBV7-9 with TRBJ2-1; 14 bases fit TRBD2. CDR1 SEHNR and CDR2 FQNEAQ come from the germline V gene (reference sequence). CDR3 length: 19 residues. V lost 4 bases to trimming and J lost 0 bases; unmatched junction nucleotides: 8. The CDR3 bases are TGTGCCAGCAGCTCACCGACTAGCGGGGGGGCCGGCTCCTACAATGAGCAGTTCTTC. Translation gives CASSSPTSGGAGSYNEQFF. The whole variable domain, remainder taken from reference TRBV7-9 and TRBJ2-1, is DTGVSQNPRHKITKRGQNVTFRCDPISEHNRLYWYRQTLGQGPEFLTYFQNEAQLEKSRLLSDRFSAERPKGSFSTLEIQRTEQGDSAMYLCASSSPTSGGAGSYNEQFFGPGTRLTVL.

This sequence joins TRBV28 and TRBJ1-5; the D is unclear. The CDR3 has 12 amino acids. Trimming left V 4 bases short and J 6 bases short, with 7 bases between. Germline V gene data show CDR1 as MDHEN and CDR2 as SYDVKM. The CDR3, as DNA: TGTGCCAGCAGTTACGAGGGTCAGCCCCAGCATTTT. Its translation is CASSYEGQPQHF.

The rearrangement joins TRBV6-5 to TRBJ1-3; D is possibly TRBD1 (5 bases). Germline CDR1 reads MNHEY; CDR2 reads SVGAGI. V gave up 5 bases and J gave up 4 bases, with 15 bases separating them. The CDR3 contains 15 residues. The CDR3 DNA is TGTGCCAGCAGTATAACCGGGACTAGGGGAAACACCATATATTTT. It codes for CASSITGTRGNTIYF.

This chain uses TRBV3-1 (or the pseudogene TRBV3-2) with TRBJ2-1, with 9 bases fitting TRBD1. This CDR3 is 16 amino acids long. V shed 2 bases, J shed 4 bases, and the junction held 6 bases outside the gene matches. Germline CDR1 LGHDT, CDR2 YNNKEL (reference sequence). The CDR3 sequence is CASSQQTGTGYNEQFF. CDR3 nucleotides: TGTGCCAGCAGCCAACAAACAGGGACAGGGTACAATGAGCAGTTCTTC.

The J gene is TRBJ1-2, the V gene TRBV2, with 8 bases matching TRBD1. V lost 11 bases to trimming and J lost 4 bases; unmatched junction nucleotides: 9. This CDR3 is 13 amino acids long. Germline V gives CDR1 SNHLY, CDR2 FYNNEI. DNA for the CDR3: TGTGCCTCCCAGACAGGGGTGGCCTATGGCTACACCTTC. Translating gives CASQTGVAYGYTF.